These 19 T cell receptor beta chains were sequenced from one sample in a study of CD8 T cells in Susac syndrome (dated by TCRdb to the late 2010s). The library relied on the immunoSEQ multiplex PCR assay. RNA was extracted with the RNeasy kit and roughly 0.45 to 1 ug was reverse transcribed using random hexamers. TCRdb trimmed public reads at Q25 via fastp, called clones via MiXCR and kept in-frame beta chains. Identical CDR3 protein sequences are pooled into one entry, listed with their most common genes and DNA. A total of 150,000 to 200,000 distinct CDR3 sequences appear in this sample, around 95% of them only once. Over 0.12% of the sample rests with the top ten. Sequences were obtained from CD4+ T cells from PBMCs. These receptor sequences come from a human donor in good health.

The chain links TRBV30 to TRBJ2-7; TRBD1 matches at 10 bases. Losses at the gene ends were 6 bases for V and 3 bases for J; bases not matched to a gene: 8. CDR3 size: 14 residues. The germline V gene has CDR1 GTSNPN and CDR2 SVGIG (reference sequence). Written as DNA, the CDR3 is TGTGCCTGTTCTGGGGACAGGGGATTCTACGAGCAGTACTTC. This sequence encodes CACSGDRGFYEQYF.

The chain combines TRBV29-1 with TRBJ1-2; D not resolved. The V gene's germline CDR1 is SQVTM and CDR2 ANQGSEA. The CDR3 is 12 amino acids. V lost 3 bases and J lost 1, with 6 bases in between. CDR3 sequence reads: CSVDGLNYGYTF. In nucleotides, the CDR3 is TGCAGCGTTGATGGGCTTAACTATGGCTACACCTTC.

This clonotype was recorded once. The V and J genes are TRBV7-2 and TRBJ2-3; possible D gene TRBD2, 6 bases. The CDR3 is 15 residues long. V lost 5 bases and J lost 0, with 12 bases in between. In germline, CDR1 is SGHTA, CDR2 FQGNSA. In DNA, the CDR3 is TGTGCCAGCAGCCCGTTCCGGGGGAGCACAGATACGCAGTATTTT. Its translation: CASSPFRGSTDTQYF.

About this clonotype itself: An end of the junction differs from the germline gene, which may be a read error. V usage is TRBV7-7 and J usage is TRBJ2-7; 11 positions agree with TRBD2. Germline V gene lookup returns CDR1 SSHAT and CDR2 FNYEAQ (reference sequence). The CDR3 extends over 15 amino acids. CDR3 nucleotides: TGTGCTAGCAGTCCGACTAGCGGGGACATCTACGAGCAGTACTTC. Its protein product is CASSPTSGDIYEQYF.

The chain employs TRBV7-9 and TRBJ2-1, with 9 positions matching TRBD1. The germline V gene encodes CDR1 SEHNR and CDR2 FQNEAQ (reference sequence). The V gene end was trimmed by 5 bases and the J gene end by 6 bases; junction bases not matched to a gene: 14. This CDR3 spans 17 amino acids. CDR3 sequence reads: CASSLPPRDRVFNEQFF. For the CDR3, the DNA is TGTGCCAGCAGCCTCCCTCCACGGGACAGGGTTTTCAATGAGCAGTTCTTC.

The rearrangement links TRBV20-1 to TRBJ1-2; 7 bases agree with TRBD1. Per the germline V gene, CDR1 is DFQATT and CDR2 is SNEGSKA (reference sequence). The length of the CDR3 is 16 residues. The V gene end was trimmed by 3 bases and the J gene end by 0 bases; junction bases not matched to a gene: 10. CDR3 nucleotides: TGCAGTGCTAGTGTGAGGGGGCGGATAGCTAACTATGGCTACACCTTC. Encoded protein: CSASVRGRIANYGYTF.

CDR3 nucleotide sequence: TGCAGTGCTAGAGACGGGTGGACCGGGGAGCTGTTTTTT. The encoded protein is CSARDGWTGELFF. This chain uses TRBV20-1 with TRBJ2-2; D uncertain. The CDR3 covers 13 residues. Germline-derived CDR1 and CDR2 are DFQATT and SNEGSKA (reference sequence). V was trimmed by 0 bases and J by 5 bases, leaving 7 bases between them.

Here the CDR3 DNA reads TGCGCCAGCAGCTTGGCCGAGAGTAGCGGGGTAAGCTCCTACGAGCAGTACTTC. Amino acids: CASSLAESSGVSSYEQYF. The chain employs TRBV5-1 and TRBJ2-7, with TRBD2 identical over 8 bases. With V trimmed by 0 bases and J by 0 bases, 11 bases remained unmatched. This CDR3 contains 18 residues. From germline, CDR1 is SGHRS and CDR2 YFSETQ.

For the CDR3, the DNA is TGCGCCAGCAGCCAGGACGGGACTAGCGGGGGGGATACGCAGTATTTT. It specifies CASSQDGTSGGDTQYF. The rearrangement uses TRBV4-3 and TRBJ2-3; 15 nucleotides agree with TRBD2. Germline loops: CDR1 LGHNA, CDR2 YSLEER. Trimming cost V 3 bases and J 6 bases; bases outside gene matches: 4. The CDR3 consists of 16 residues.

CDR3 nucleotides: TGTGCCACCTCTCACAGGGGCACCTCCTACGAGCAGTACTTC. Protein sequence: CATSHRGTSYEQYF. The chain is built from TRBV27 and TRBJ2-7; 7 nucleotides align to TRBD1. Per the germline V gene, CDR1 is MNHEY and CDR2 is SMNVEV (reference sequence). CDR3 length equals 14 residues. With 10 bases clipped from V and 0 bases from J, the junction kept 9 bases outside the gene matches.

The rearrangement uses TRBV25-1 and TRBJ2-2, with a possible D match to TRBD2 (7 bases). The ends were cut back, 5 bases at V and 2 bases at J, with 18 bases in the middle. This CDR3 contains 17 residues. CDR1 is MGHDK, CDR2 SYGVNS, per germline. CDR3 region: CASSPHVGGGNTGELFF. Written as DNA, the CDR3 is TGTGCCAGCAGTCCCCACGTGGGAGGGGGAAACACCGGGGAGCTGTTTTTT.

V usage is TRBV5-1 and J usage is TRBJ2-7; 7 bases are a match to TRBD1. V shed 4 bases and J 2 bases; nucleotides not matched to a gene: 6. CDR1 is SGHRS, CDR2 YFSETQ, per germline. There are 14 residues in the CDR3. CDR3 loop: CASSPRDRTYEQYF. CDR3 in DNA: TGCGCCAGCAGCCCCCGGGACAGAACCTACGAGCAGTACTTC.

A single count supports this clonotype. The chain carries TRBV18 and TRBJ2-1; D may match TRBD1 or TRBD2 (5 bases each). Germline V CDR1 and CDR2: KGHSH, LQKENI. The CDR3 spans 19 residues. Trimming stripped 0 bases from V and 3 bases from J, with 21 bases between. The CDR3 coding sequence is TGTGCCAGCTCACCACCGGTAACAGCGGAAGGGGCCGTCTACAATGAGCAGTTCTTC. Protein product: CASSPPVTAEGAVYNEQFF.

V gene TRBV29-1 combines with J gene TRBJ2-3; 16 bases are shared with TRBD2. Germline CDR1 SQVTM, CDR2 ANQGSEA. V shed 8 bases and J 4 bases; nucleotides not matched to a gene: 6. This CDR3 comprises 15 residues. The CDR3 sequence: CSTEGTSGGADTQYF. The CDR3 nucleotides are TGCAGCACTGAGGGGACTAGCGGGGGGGCAGATACGCAGTATTTT.

The genes are TRBV14 and TRBJ2-7; 9 nucleotides agree with TRBD1. CDR3 length: 16 amino acids. V lost 2 bases, J lost 5 bases, and 10 bases stayed unmatched. Germline loops: CDR1 SGHDN, CDR2 FVKESK. Written as DNA, the CDR3 is TGTGCCAGCAGCCAACTGGGGACAGGGTACCCGCACGAGCAGTACTTC. This gives the protein CASSQLGTGYPHEQYF. Full variable domain (outside the CDR3, taken from reference TRBV14 and TRBJ2-7): EAGVTQFPSHSVIEKGQTVTLRCDPISGHDNLYWYRRVMGKEIKFLLHFVKESKQDESGMPNNRFLAERTGGTYSTLKVQPAELEDSGVYFCASSQLGTGYPHEQYFGPGTRLTVT.

The chain uses TRBV14 and TRBJ1-1; D is undetermined. Between the trimmed V and J ends, which lost 1 base and 0 bases, there was a span of 9 bases. The CDR3 is made up of 15 amino acids. Germline CDR1 is SGHDN and CDR2 is FVKESK. CDR3 amino acids: CASSQGEQLNTEAFF. Here the CDR3 DNA reads TGTGCCAGCAGCCAAGGCGAACAACTGAACACTGAAGCTTTCTTT.

V usage is TRBV19 and J usage is TRBJ2-7, with 8 nucleotides matching TRBD1. The CDR3 totals 12 residues. The trim removed 3 bases at V and 12 bases at J, leaving 7 bases unmatched. Germline V gives CDR1 LNHDA, CDR2 SQIVND (reference sequence). The CDR3 nucleotides are TGTGCCAGTAGTATCGGACAGGGCGGGATGTACTTC. Translating it yields CASSIGQGGMYF.

This clonotype was counted a single time. J is TRBJ1-1 and V is TRBV29-1, with 7 bases matching TRBD1. The CDR3 totals 13 residues. V lost 7 bases, J lost 5 bases, and 10 bases stayed unmatched. Germline V gene sequence: CDR1 SQVTM, CDR2 ANQGSEA. As DNA, the CDR3 is TGCAGCGGCCAGGGGGGCCCGGCGACTGAAGCTTTCTTT. The encoded protein is CSGQGGPATEAFF.

A single count supports this clonotype. The genes are TRBV6-5 and TRBJ2-1; D not resolved. The CDR3 extends over 14 amino acids. Between the trimmed V and J ends, which lost 3 bases and 6 bases, there was a span of 12 bases. Germline loops: CDR1 MNHEY, CDR2 SVGAGI. The CDR3 nucleotides read TGTGCCAGCAGTTATCGACCCCACGGCAATGAGCAGTTCTTC. Translated: CASSYRPHGNEQFF.